The 18 T cell receptor beta chains below all came from one sample that was sequenced in a study of human CD4 T cells and Enterobacteriaceae. Memory CD4+ T cells were sorted as all CD4+ cells except CD45RA+CCR7+CD95- naive cells, over 95% pure. Produced via immunoSEQ multiplex PCR; TCRdb's table is partial and in-frame only. The sample records some 26,000 clones, 80% to 90% being singletons. Input material: memory CD4+ T cells from blood. These receptors were collected from a human donor in good health.

CDR3 region: CASRRTGPGGNTIYF. As DNA, the CDR3 is TGTGCCAGCAGGAGGACAGGGCCGGGTGGAAACACCATATATTTT. The chain joins TRBV5-6 to TRBJ1-3; 8 nucleotides align to TRBD1. Trimming took 5 bases from V and 3 from J; bases not matched to a gene: 7. CDR1 is SGHDT and CDR2 is YYEEEE in the germline V gene. The CDR3 sequence is 15 residues long.

J is TRBJ2-3 and V is TRBV7-2, with 10 bases aligning to TRBD2. Germline values: CDR1 SGHTA, CDR2 FQGNSA. The CDR3 length is 16 residues. V lost 1 base, J lost 1 base, and 2 bases stayed unmatched. Written as DNA, the CDR3 is TGTGCCAGCAGCTTAGGGACTAGCGGCCGCACAGATACGCAGTATTTT. It codes for CASSLGTSGRTDTQYF.

This clone has only a few counts. This chain joins TRBV5-1 and TRBJ1-1; 9 bases agree with TRBD1. There are 16 residues in the CDR3. Looked up from germline, CDR1 is SGHRS and CDR2 is YFSETQ. J gave up 5 bases and V 4 bases, and 12 bases lay outside the gene matches. CDR3: CASSPSPGTGKTEAFF. The CDR3 bases are TGCGCCAGCAGCCCGAGTCCCGGGACAGGGAAAACTGAAGCTTTCTTT. Complete variable domain (other parts from reference TRBV5-1 and TRBJ1-1): KAGVTQTPRYLIKTRGQQVTLSCSPISGHRSVSWYQQTPGQGLQFLFEYFSETQRNKGNFPGRFSGRQFSNSRSEMNVSTLELGDSALYLCASSPSPGTGKTEAFFGQGTRLTVV.

The chain uses TRBV19 and TRBJ2-5; 9 bases are shared with TRBD1. This CDR3 has 13 amino acids. From germline, CDR1 is LNHDA and CDR2 SQIVND (reference sequence). Trimming at V came to 3 bases and at J to 11 bases, leaving 7 bases not matched to a gene. CDR3 nucleotides: TGTGCCAGTAGTATCGCCGGGACAGGGCTACAGTACTTC. Its protein is CASSIAGTGLQYF. The complete variable domain, with remaining parts taken from reference TRBV19 and TRBJ2-5, reads DGGITQSPKYLFRKEGQNVTLSCEQNLNHDAMYWYRQDPGQGLRLIYYSQIVNDFQKGDIAEGYSVSREKKESFPLTVTSAQKNPTAFYLCASSIAGTGLQYFGPGTRLLVL.

This rearrangement joins TRBV7-9 to TRBJ2-3; the D gene is possibly TRBD1 (6 bases). Germline V lookup: CDR1 SEHNR, CDR2 FQNEAQ (reference sequence). The CDR3 loop spans 15 amino acids. Trimming left V 0 bases short and J 0 bases short, with 7 bases between. As DNA, the CDR3 is TGTGCCAGCAGCTTAGCGGGGGCTAGCACAGATACGCAGTATTTT. Translation gives CASSLAGASTDTQYF.

This chain uses TRBV7-2 with TRBJ1-1; no definite D call. Between the trimmed V and J ends, which lost 2 bases and 2 bases, there was a span of 15 bases. This CDR3 has 16 amino acids. The germline gives CDR1 SGHTA, CDR2 FQGNSA. The CDR3 loop is CASSLSAPTLNTEAFF. CDR3 nucleotide sequence: TGTGCCAGCAGCTTATCGGCCCCGACCCTTAACACTGAAGCTTTCTTT.

The chain combines TRBV21-1 with TRBJ1-1; the table's D call, TRBD1, has no DNA check behind it. TRBV21-1 counts as a pseudogene. This CDR3 has 18 residues. The CDR3 bases are TGTGCCAGCAGCAAAGTCTGGGCGAGTCGATGGTTTAACACTGAAGCTTTCTTT. Translation gives CASSKVWASRWFNTEAFF.

J is TRBJ2-7 and V is TRBV28; possibly TRBD1 for D (5 bases). CDR1 is MDHEN and CDR2 is SYDVKM in the germline V gene. With 7 bases removed from V and 0 bases from J, the gap between germline ends came to 16 bases. The CDR3 contains 15 residues. The CDR3 region has the DNA TGTGCCAGCATTGCCATGGGCAGGGACTCCTACGAGCAGTACTTC. Translating gives CASIAMGRDSYEQYF.

This clone occurred a few times. The V call is TRBV7-2, the J call TRBJ2-7; 11 bases match TRBD2. The CDR3 spans 15 residues. In germline, CDR1 is SGHTA, CDR2 FQGNSA. Germline trimming cut 5 bases from V and 1 base from J; bases unmatched to any gene: 4. The CDR3: CASSQGTSGSYEQYF. The DNA for the CDR3 is TGTGCCAGCAGCCAAGGGACTAGCGGATCCTACGAGCAGTACTTC.

The V call is TRBV27, the J call TRBJ1-5; TRBD1 matches at 8 bases. Germline V gives CDR1 MNHEY, CDR2 SMNVEV (reference sequence). The V and J ends lost 1 base and 2 bases, in that order; junction bases with no gene match: 7. CDR3 length equals 17 residues. CDR3 nucleotides: TGTGCCAGCAGTTTATGGTCAGGGGGCGCAGGCAATCAGCCCCAGCATTTT. It is translated as CASSLWSGGAGNQPQHF.

The chain couples TRBV9 to TRBJ1-5; no clear D gene. This CDR3 region has 14 residues. V lost 2 bases and J 3 bases, leaving 9 bases between the germline ends. The V gene's germline CDR1 is SGDLS and CDR2 YYNGEE. In nucleotides, the CDR3 is TGTGCCAGCAGCGTTGGAAGGGCCAATCAGCCCCAGCATTTT. It codes for CASSVGRANQPQHF.

V and J are TRBV29-1 and TRBJ1-4; D ambiguous. Germline V gene data show CDR1 as SQVTM and CDR2 as ANQGSEA. With 1 base removed from V and 5 bases from J, the gap between germline ends came to 11 bases. This CDR3 contains 14 residues. This CDR3 is CSVEGTDPNEKLFF. For the CDR3, the DNA is TGCAGCGTTGAAGGAACCGACCCGAATGAAAAACTGTTTTTT. Variable domain in full (rest from reference TRBV29-1 and TRBJ1-4): SAVISQKPSRDICQRGTSLTIQCQVDSQVTMMFWYRQQPGQSLTLIATANQGSEATYESGFVIDKFPISRPNLTFSTLTVSNMSPEDSSIYLCSVEGTDPNEKLFFGSGTQLSVL.

This chain connects TRBV5-8 to TRBJ1-1; D unclear. Per the germline V gene, CDR1 is SGHTS and CDR2 is YDEGEE. With 4 bases removed from V and 0 bases from J, the gap between germline ends came to 7 bases. The CDR3 contains 13 residues. The CDR3 nucleotides read TGTGCCAGCAGCCAACAGATGAACACTGAAGCTTTCTTT. It specifies CASSQQMNTEAFF.

This chain uses TRBV27 with TRBJ2-7; D is ambiguous. This CDR3 is built from 13 residues. V was clipped by 8 bases and J by 2 bases, with 13 bases between them. Germline lookup yields CDR1 MNHEY and CDR2 SMNVEV (reference sequence). The CDR3 DNA reads as TGTGCCAGCTCGCCGAAGTCCCCCTACGAGCAGTACTTC. Translation gives CASSPKSPYEQYF.

This chain joins TRBV9 and TRBJ2-7, with 7 nucleotides matching TRBD1. In germline, CDR1 is SGDLS, CDR2 YYNGEE. After removal of 2 bases from V and 5 bases from J, the junction contained 7 bases not matched to a gene. The CDR3 extends over 14 amino acids. The DNA of the CDR3 is TGTGCCAGCAGCGTTAGACAGGGAAAGGACGAGCAGTACTTC. It is translated as CASSVRQGKDEQYF.

The chain recombines TRBV28 with TRBJ2-5, with D unclear. The germline V gene encodes CDR1 MDHEN and CDR2 SYDVKM. The CDR3 covers 15 residues. Trimming shortened V by 3 bases and J by 2 bases, and 13 bases separated the two germline ends. CDR3: CASSFLGKAQETQYF. CDR3 coding DNA: TGTGCCAGCAGTTTTTTGGGGAAGGCACAAGAGACCCAGTACTTC.

This clone has only a few counts. The gene calls are TRBV7-9 and TRBJ1-2; the match to TRBD1 covers 8 bases. Germline CDR1 is SEHNR and CDR2 is FQNEAQ (reference sequence). The CDR3 contains 14 residues. Trimming at V came to 4 bases and at J to 4 bases, leaving 5 bases not matched to a gene. The CDR3 sequence: CASSSQTGVYGYTF. The CDR3 DNA reads as TGTGCCAGCAGCTCGCAGACAGGGGTCTATGGCTACACCTTC.

The rearrangement joins TRBV9 to TRBJ2-7; D perhaps matches TRBD1 (5 bases). Trimming removed 0 bases at V and 2 bases at J, with 15 bases between. Germline V gene lookup returns CDR1 SGDLS and CDR2 YYNGEE. This CDR3 has 16 amino acids. CDR3 DNA sequence: TGTGCCAGCAGCGTAGGGGGCGGAGCAGTCCCCTACGAGCAGTACTTC. Residues: CASSVGGGAVPYEQYF.